The 22 T cell receptor beta chains listed next were all sequenced from one sample in a study of regulatory T cells in long-lasting Graves disease. Combining iRepertoire HTBI primers with Arm-PCR of CDR3 regions, the authors built TCR beta libraries. TCRdb analysed the multiplex PCR reads with MiXCR anew, one entry per CDR3 protein. Here the sample spans 350,000 to 500,000 distinct CDR3 sequences, 16% being singletons. Time point defined: newly diagnosed GD, antithyroid drugs for less than 3 months. Extracted PBMC RNA gave rise to the TCR library. Separately, the same data were catalogued under a study of T cells in Graves' hyperthyroidism and ophthalmopathy.

The input for sequencing was peripheral blood mononuclear cells (PBMCs), taken at new diagnosis, from a patient treated with antithyroid drugs. These receptor sequences come from a woman between 18 and 29 years old with Graves disease.

This clonotype has ten or more counts. The CDR3 sequence: CSALARGGLHNEQFF. The CDR3 nucleotides read TGCAGTGCTCTCGCGAGGGGGGGACTACACAATGAGCAGTTCTTC. The V and J genes are TRBV20-1 and TRBJ2-1; tentatively, D is TRBD2 (7 bases). The CDR3 loop spans 15 amino acids. Germline values: CDR1 DFQATT, CDR2 SNEGSKA (reference sequence). V lost 5 bases to trimming and J lost 5 bases, with 19 bases between them.

Only a few counts were recorded for this clonotype. The chain is built from TRBV7-9 and TRBJ1-2, with 7 bases matching TRBD1. This CDR3 is 15 amino acids long. Germline V gene data show CDR1 as SEHNR and CDR2 as FQNEAQ (reference sequence). Trimming took 4 bases from V and 3 from J; bases not matched to a gene: 8. This CDR3 reads CASSYETGWDYGYTF. CDR3 bases: TGTGCCAGCAGCTATGAGACAGGGTGGGACTATGGCTACACCTTC. Filled out from reference TRBV7-9 and TRBJ1-2, the complete variable domain reads DTGVSQNPRHKITKRGQNVTFRCDPISEHNRLYWYRQTLGQGPEFLTYFQNEAQLEKSRLLSDRFSAERPKGSFSTLEIQRTEQGDSAMYLCASSYETGWDYGYTFGSGTRLTVV.

In its sample, this clonotype was seen a few times. The V gene is TRBV27, the J gene TRBJ2-1; 12 bases match TRBD2. Germline CDR1 and CDR2: MNHEY and SMNVEV (reference sequence). The CDR3 runs to 17 residues. Trimming removed 2 bases from V and 4 bases from J; junction bases left unmatched: 6. CDR3 sequence reads: CASSLGPGLAGYNEQFF. The CDR3 DNA follows: TGTGCCAGCAGTTTAGGACCGGGACTAGCGGGTTACAATGAGCAGTTCTTC.

This clonotype was observed at least ten times. The J gene is TRBJ2-5, the V gene TRBV28, with D perhaps TRBD2 (5 bases). The V gene's germline CDR1 is MDHEN and CDR2 SYDVKM. The V end lost 4 bases, the J end lost 9 bases, and 12 bases lay between the germline ends. This CDR3 region has 12 residues. Here the CDR3 reads CASSSPQEAQYF. The CDR3 DNA is TGTGCCAGCAGTTCCCCTCAGGAGGCCCAGTACTTC. The entire variable domain, with the rest obtained from reference TRBV28 and TRBJ2-5, is as follows: DVKVTQSSRYLVKRTGEKVFLECVQDMDHENMFWYRQDPGLGLRLIYFSYDVKMKEKGDIPEGYSVSREKKERFSLILESASTNQTSMYLCASSSPQEAQYFGPGTRLLVL.

This clonotype was detected many times. The chain employs TRBV30 and TRBJ1-2, with D maybe TRBD1 (5 bases). The CDR3 sequence is 12 residues long. The germline CDR1 and CDR2 sequences are GTSNPN and SVGIG (reference sequence). Trimming removed 7 bases from V and 7 bases from J, with 16 bases in between. The CDR3 region is CAFRKGSSGYTF. The CDR3 nucleotides read TGTGCCTTTCGGAAGGGGTCGTCTGGCTACACCTTC.

This clonotype has more than one count but fewer than ten. The V call is TRBV7-2, the J call TRBJ2-5; TRBD1 might be the D (5 bases). The germline V gene has CDR1 SGHTA and CDR2 FQGNSA. This CDR3 spans 15 amino acids. The V end lost 2 bases, the J end lost 5 bases, and 15 bases lay between the germline ends. The CDR3 DNA follows: TGTGCCAGCAGCTTACAGGGTGGTTCTCCGGAGACCCAGTACTTC. Residues: CASSLQGGSPETQYF.

This clonotype came up a few times. The chain joins TRBV19 to TRBJ2-3; perhaps TRBD2 as D (6 bases). Between the trimmed V and J ends, which lost 4 bases and 0 bases, there was a span of 8 bases. The CDR3 extends over 14 amino acids. Germline CDR1 LNHDA, CDR2 SQIVND (reference sequence). CDR3 nucleotide sequence: TGTGCCAGTAGTAAACTAGCTAGCACAGATACGCAGTATTTT. This sequence encodes CASSKLASTDTQYF.

The chain carries TRBV2 and TRBJ2-7; possible D gene TRBD2, 6 bases. This CDR3 region has 15 residues. The V end was cut by 4 bases, the J end by 0 bases, with 13 bases between. Germline V gives CDR1 SNHLY, CDR2 FYNNEI. CDR3 DNA: TGTGCCAGCAGTGTAGGGCGGGAAAGCTCCTACGAGCAGTACTTC. It is translated as CASSVGRESSYEQYF. Full variable domain (remainder filled in from reference TRBV2 and TRBJ2-7): EPEVTQTPSHQVTQMGQEVILRCVPISNHLYFYWYRQILGQKVEFLVSFYNNEISEKSEIFDDQFSVERPDGSNFTLKIRSTKLEDSAMYFCASSVGRESSYEQYFGPGTRLTVT.

This clonotype came up a few times. This chain uses TRBV7-3 with TRBJ1-4; D gene ambiguous. Germline loops: CDR1 SGHTA, CDR2 FQGTGA. The CDR3 spans 15 residues. The V end was cut by 5 bases, the J end by 4 bases, with 14 bases between. The CDR3 protein is CASSPTDGINEKLFF. For the CDR3, the DNA is TGTGCCAGCAGCCCCACAGACGGAATTAATGAAAAACTGTTTTTT. The whole variable domain, filled in from reference TRBV7-3 and TRBJ1-4, reads GAGVSQTPSNKVTEKGKYVELRCDPISGHTALYWYRQSLGQGPEFLIYFQGTGAADDSGLPNDRFFAVRPEGSVSTLKIQRTERGDSAVYLCASSPTDGINEKLFFGSGTQLSVL.

CDR3: CATSGIRDNSYNEQFF. DNA of the CDR3: TGTGCCACCAGTGGAATCCGGGACAACTCCTACAATGAGCAGTTCTTC. The gene calls are TRBV24-1 and TRBJ2-1; TRBD1 might be the D (6 bases). Trimming pared 5 bases from V and 0 bases from J, leaving 13 bases between. CDR1 is KGHDR, CDR2 SFDVKD, per germline. The CDR3 extends over 16 amino acids.

This clonotype was seen at least ten times. This chain joins TRBV7-9 and TRBJ2-7; a weak D match, TRBD1 (5 bases). The CDR3 totals 16 residues. Germline V lookup: CDR1 SEHNR, CDR2 FQNEAQ (reference sequence). Between the trimmed V and J ends, which lost 1 base and 2 bases, there was a span of 15 bases. Here the CDR3 reads CASSLVPPATAYEQYF. CDR3 DNA sequence: TGTGCCAGCAGCTTAGTACCGCCAGCGACAGCCTACGAGCAGTACTTC.

There are a few counts of this clonotype. V and J are TRBV20-1 and TRBJ2-1, with TRBD2 identical over 8 bases. V lost 6 bases and J lost 4; bases outside the gene matches: 8. CDR1 and CDR2 (germline): DFQATT, SNEGSKA (reference sequence). The CDR3 is 14 amino acids. The CDR3 loop is CSASAGVLYNEQFF. The DNA of the CDR3 is TGCAGTGCGTCAGCGGGAGTATTATACAATGAGCAGTTCTTC.

This clonotype was seen a few times. The rearrangement links TRBV19 to TRBJ1-1, with 8 nucleotides matching TRBD1. The V segment lost 5 bases and the J segment 6 bases; nucleotides outside the gene matches: 11. CDR3 size: 15 residues. Germline loops: CDR1 LNHDA, CDR2 SQIVND (reference sequence). The CDR3: CASSVERTGSPEAFF. CDR3 in DNA: TGTGCCAGTAGTGTCGAAAGGACAGGGAGCCCTGAAGCTTTCTTT.

There are many counts of this clonotype. The chain has TRBV7-6 and TRBJ2-3, with 11 nucleotides matching TRBD2. Germline trimming cut 5 bases from V and 5 bases from J; bases unmatched to any gene: 6. Germline values: CDR1 SGHVS, CDR2 FNYEAQ. The CDR3 runs to 15 residues. The CDR3 here is CASSRRLAGLDTQYF. The DNA for the CDR3 is TGTGCCAGCAGCCGCAGACTAGCGGGACTAGATACGCAGTATTTT. Together with reference TRBV7-6 and TRBJ2-3, the CDR3 gives the full variable domain: GAGVSQSPRYKVTKRGQDVALRCDPISGHVSLYWYRQALGQGPEFLTYFNYEAQQDKSGLPNDRFSAERPEGSISTLTIQRTEQRDSAMYRCASSRRLAGLDTQYFGPGTRLTVL.

This clonotype was seen many times. The chain has TRBV28 and TRBJ1-2, with unresolved D. This CDR3 has 15 amino acids. Germline V gene sequence: CDR1 MDHEN, CDR2 SYDVKM. V dropped 4 bases and J dropped 8 bases, with 20 bases sitting between them. The CDR3 sequence is CASSSRPGTATGYTF. CDR3 in DNA: TGTGCCAGCAGTTCCCGCCCCGGTACAGCGACAGGCTACACCTTC.

In its sample, this clonotype was seen many times. The chain carries TRBV6-1 and TRBJ2-1; 13 bases match TRBD2. With V trimmed by 7 bases and J by 5 bases, 8 bases remained unmatched. Germline loops: CDR1 MNHNS, CDR2 SASEGT. This CDR3 is built from 16 residues. The CDR3 region has the DNA TGTGCCAGCAAAGAAGCAGGGACTAGCGGGAACAATGAGCAGTTCTTC. As protein: CASKEAGTSGNNEQFF.

The sample holds many counts of this clonotype. The chain recombines TRBV28 with TRBJ2-7, with a possible D match to TRBD2 (6 bases). The CDR3 spans 16 residues. Trimming shortened V by 4 bases and J by 4 bases, and 20 bases separated the two germline ends. Germline-derived CDR1 and CDR2 are MDHEN and SYDVKM. CDR3 residues: CASSSQEGRERYEQYF. The CDR3 DNA follows: TGTGCCAGCAGTTCCCAGGAGGGACGGGAGCGTTACGAGCAGTACTTC.

The rearrangement uses TRBV10-3 and TRBJ1-6; D not certain. The CDR3 spans 15 residues. The germline V gene encodes CDR1 ENHRY and CDR2 SYGVKD. Deletions cut 6 bases from V and 3 bases from J, with 12 bases between. The CDR3: CAISPLDFYNSPLHF. The CDR3 bases are TGTGCCATCAGCCCCCTCGACTTCTATAATTCACCCCTCCACTTT.

Worth noting for this clonotype: One end of the junction does not line up with germline, which may come from a read error. The rearrangement uses TRBV2 and TRBJ2-7; D may correspond to TRBD1 or TRBD2 (5 bases each). Germline CDR1 reads SNHLY; CDR2 reads FYNNEI. The CDR3 loop spans 14 amino acids. In nucleotides, the CDR3 is TGTGCCAGCAGTGAAACGGGGCCCTCCCACGAGCAGTACTTC. This sequence encodes CASSETGPSHEQYF.

The chain joins TRBV5-1 to TRBJ2-7; 10 positions match TRBD2. Germline loops: CDR1 SGHRS, CDR2 YFSETQ. Trimming cost V 5 bases and J 5 bases; bases outside gene matches: 10. The CDR3 is 15 amino acids. CDR3 in DNA: TGCGCCAGCAGTTACCCAGCGGGAGGGCAAAACGAGCAGTACTTC. It codes for CASSYPAGGQNEQYF. Variable domain in full (rest from reference TRBV5-1 and TRBJ2-7): KAGVTQTPRYLIKTRGQQVTLSCSPISGHRSVSWYQQTPGQGLQFLFEYFSETQRNKGNFPGRFSGRQFSNSRSEMNVSTLELGDSALYLCASSYPAGGQNEQYFGPGTRLTVT.

The table lists this clonotype with many counts. The chain has TRBV28 and TRBJ1-4; 8 bases line up with TRBD1. The CDR3 length is 16 residues. Germline V gene sequence: CDR1 MDHEN, CDR2 SYDVKM. The J segment lost 8 bases and the V segment lost 6 bases, leaving 14 bases of the junction unmatched. The CDR3 here is CASSSTRTGIREKLFF. CDR3 nucleotide sequence: TGTGCCAGCAGCTCAACCCGGACAGGGATAAGGGAAAAACTGTTTTTT.

As for this clonotype: One base away lies a much larger clone, so this may be a sequencing read error. The V gene is TRBV7-2, the J gene TRBJ2-2; D is perhaps TRBD2 (5 bases). Germline V CDR1 and CDR2: SGHTA, FQGNSA. This CDR3 is built from 16 residues. The CDR3 spells CASEPYGDTTTGELSF. In DNA form, the CDR3 reads TGTGCCTCAGAACCCTACGGCGACACCACCACCGGGGAGCTGTCTTTT.